The sequence of this T cell receptor (beta chain) was determined in a study of cytomegalovirus exposure and HLA in healthy donors. Study-wide results and caveats: With further analysis later on, most CMV-associated TCR beta chains appeared HLA-restricted. The classifier, whose performance was assessed in both the original and validation cohorts, reportedly diagnosed cytomegalovirus status with high specificity and sensitivity.

The PCR was carried out with 60 Vbeta primers and 13 Jbeta primers. The protocol was immunoSEQ multiplex PCR, while the TCRdb copy is restricted to in-frame clones and leaves out a portion. The data contain 150,000 to 160,000 clones, about 80% of them singletons. For this clone: Its specificity is not known.

J gave up 13 bases and V 5 bases, and 10 bases lay outside the gene matches. The CDR3 contains 13 residues. Germline CDR1 and CDR2: SEHNR and FQNEAQ (reference sequence). The chain links TRBV7-9 to TRBJ1-4; 7 bases are shared with TRBD1. The TCR sequence derives from a woman aged 45-65 years in good health and CMV-seropositive. The sequencing input was PBMCs. The CDR3: CASSLRDSFRLFF. DNA for the CDR3: TGTGCCAGCAGCCTCCGGGACAGCTTTCGACTGTTTTTT.